The present TCR beta chain was sequenced within a study of graft-versus-host responses after intestinal transplantation. Once graft tissue had been processed, intraepithelial and lamina propria lymphocytes were released. Here immunoSEQ multiplex PCR was the method, and the copy in TCRdb shows in-frame clones only, minus some. The sample holds fewer than 20,000 clones; roughly 80% are singletons and the top ten take roughly 20%. The material sequenced was ileum tissue, taken approximately 110 days after intestinal transplant. This TCR was recovered from a human patient who received an intestinal transplant, so some T cells may come from the graft donor.

The CDR3 coding sequence is TGTGCCAGCAGCTTAGCCCCTACTGGCGGGAGGAGGTATGAGCAGTTCTTC. Protein sequence: CASSLAPTGGRRYEQFF. This chain uses TRBV7-8 with TRBJ2-1, with TRBD2 matching over 8 bases. The CDR3 is made up of 17 amino acids. The ends lost 0 bases at V and 8 bases at J; junction bases unmatched: 12. Germline assignment: CDR1 SGHVS and CDR2 FQNEAQ.